The present entry profiles one TCR beta chain with its context. The CDR3 spans 14 residues. Losses at the gene ends were 3 bases for V and 1 base for J; bases not matched to a gene: 3. Germline-derived CDR1 and CDR2 are SGHRS and YFSETQ. Either two negative PCRs, clearance, or symptom resolution qualified Cohort 3 donors as recovered. This sample was taken from a study of blood T cell repertoires in COVID-19. Study-wide background: Acute-phase and convalescent COVID-19 samples originated in the United States, Italy and Spain.

Libraries were prepared by immunoSEQ multiplex PCR; TCRdb keeps only in-frame clonotypes and omits some of them. Of 140,000 to 150,000 clones listed, 86% are singletons. V gene TRBV5-1 combines with J gene TRBJ2-5, with 7 bases that match TRBD1. This clonotype originated in a man aged 50 to 60 who had recovered from COVID-19. Sequenced sample: PBMCs or T cells enriched from blood (not recorded which). The CDR3 here is CASSWGQTQETQYF. As DNA, the CDR3 is TGCGCCAGCAGCTGGGGACAGACCCAAGAGACCCAGTACTTC.